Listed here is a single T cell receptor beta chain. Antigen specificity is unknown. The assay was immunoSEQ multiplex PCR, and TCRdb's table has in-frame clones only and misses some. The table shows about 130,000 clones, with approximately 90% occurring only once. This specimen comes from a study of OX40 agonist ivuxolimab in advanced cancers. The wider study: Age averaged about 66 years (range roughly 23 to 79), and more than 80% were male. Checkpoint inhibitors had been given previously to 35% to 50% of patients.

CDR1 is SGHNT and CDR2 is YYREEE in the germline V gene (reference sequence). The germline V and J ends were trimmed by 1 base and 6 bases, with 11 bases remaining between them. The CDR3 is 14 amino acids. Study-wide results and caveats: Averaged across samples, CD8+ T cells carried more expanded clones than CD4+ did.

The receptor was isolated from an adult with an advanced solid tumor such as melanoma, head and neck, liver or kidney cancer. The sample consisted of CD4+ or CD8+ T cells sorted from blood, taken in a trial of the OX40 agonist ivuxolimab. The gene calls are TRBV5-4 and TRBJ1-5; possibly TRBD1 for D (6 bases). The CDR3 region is CASSLKGGGQPQHF. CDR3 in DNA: TGTGCCAGCAGCTTGAAGGGGGGCGGTCAGCCCCAGCATTTT.